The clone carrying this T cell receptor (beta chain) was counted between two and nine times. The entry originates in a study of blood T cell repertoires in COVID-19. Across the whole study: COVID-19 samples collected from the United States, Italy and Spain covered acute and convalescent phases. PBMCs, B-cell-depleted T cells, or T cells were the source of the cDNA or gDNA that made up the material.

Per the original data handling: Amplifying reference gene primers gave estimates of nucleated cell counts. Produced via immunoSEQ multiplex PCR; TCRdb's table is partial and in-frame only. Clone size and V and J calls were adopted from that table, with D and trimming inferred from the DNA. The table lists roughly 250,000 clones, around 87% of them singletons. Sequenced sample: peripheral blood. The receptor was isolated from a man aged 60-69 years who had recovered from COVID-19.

CDR3 sequence reads: CASSEVLGTSGGNTGELFF. CDR3 DNA: TGTGCCAGCAGTGAGGTTCTTGGGACTAGCGGGGGGAACACCGGGGAGCTGTTTTTT. This chain connects TRBV2 to TRBJ2-2; 14 nucleotides agree with TRBD2. CDR3 length: 19 amino acids. V lost 3 bases and J lost 1; bases outside the gene matches: 7. CDR1 SNHLY and CDR2 FYNNEI come from the germline V gene.